The 3 T cell receptor beta chains given below trace back to one sample, sequenced in a study of blood T cells in healthy people across ages. The authors ran a second PCR of roughly 6 to 12 cycles using a sample-barcoded 5' primer and a J-beta primer mix. TCRdb called the 5' RACE reads again in MiXCR, with one record for every CDR3 protein. The sample holds 920,000 or so distinct CDR3 sequences; roughly 45% are singletons and the top ten take approximately 17%. Specimen: blood. These receptors came from a woman aged 55 to 70 in good health.

The chain employs TRBV7-9 and TRBJ2-1; no clear D gene. The V and J ends lost 1 base and 7 bases respectively, with 8 bases between them. The CDR3 loop spans 13 amino acids. CDR1 is SEHNR and CDR2 is FQNEAQ in the germline V gene (reference sequence). The CDR3 here is CASSLGWVNEQFF. As DNA, the CDR3 is TGTGCCAGCAGCTTAGGATGGGTAAATGAGCAGTTCTTC.

V and J are TRBV12-3 or TRBV12-4 and TRBJ1-6, with TRBD1 identical over 10 bases. With 6 bases clipped from V and 11 bases from J, the junction kept 10 bases outside the gene matches. The CDR3 spans 15 residues. CDR3 in amino acids: CASSPGTGVIAPLHF. DNA for the CDR3: TGTGCCAGCAGCCCCGGGACAGGGGTCATAGCACCCCTCCACTTT.

The chain carries TRBV7-7 and TRBJ2-3; TRBD1 matches at 7 bases. The CDR3 is made up of 15 amino acids. The J segment lost 3 bases and the V segment lost 1 base, leaving 4 bases of the junction unmatched. From germline, CDR1 is SSHAT and CDR2 FNYEAQ (reference sequence). This CDR3 is CASSLGDRATDTQYF. The CDR3 region has the DNA TGTGCCAGCAGCTTAGGCGACAGGGCGACAGATACGCAGTATTTT.